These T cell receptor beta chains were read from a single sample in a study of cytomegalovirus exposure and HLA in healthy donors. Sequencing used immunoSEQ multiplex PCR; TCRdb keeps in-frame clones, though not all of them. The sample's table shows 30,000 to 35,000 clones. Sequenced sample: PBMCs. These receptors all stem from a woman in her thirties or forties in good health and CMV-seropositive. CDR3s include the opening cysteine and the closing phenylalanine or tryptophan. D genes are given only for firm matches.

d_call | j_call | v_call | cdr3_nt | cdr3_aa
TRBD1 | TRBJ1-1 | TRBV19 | TGTGCCAGTAGTTTCCGGGACAGGGGGAACACTGAAGCTTTCTTT | CASSFRDRGNTEAFF
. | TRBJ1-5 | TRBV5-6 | TGTGCCAGCAGATTCAGGGGTCGCCTTTTAAATCAGCCCCAGCATTTT | CASRFRGRLLNQPQHF
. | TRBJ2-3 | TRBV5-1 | TGCGCCAGCAGCTTGGGACTAGAGGAAAGTACAGATACGCAGTATTTT | CASSLGLEESTDTQYF
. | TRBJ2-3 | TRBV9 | TGTGCCAGCAGCGTATTCGAGGGCACAGATACGCAGTATTTT | CASSVFEGTDTQYF
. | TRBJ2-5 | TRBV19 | TGTGCCAGTAGTATTCCACAGCGGGCAGAGACCCAGTACTTC | CASSIPQRAETQYF
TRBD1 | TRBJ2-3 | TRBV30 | TGTGCCTGGCAGGGGGCGCAGGTCACAGATACGCAGTATTTT | CAWQGAQVTDTQYF
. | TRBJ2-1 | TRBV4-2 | TGTGCCAGCAGCATCGGGATCAACAATGAGCAGTTCTTC | CASSIGINNEQFF
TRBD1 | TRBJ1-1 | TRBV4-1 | TGCGCCAGCAGCCAGCCGGGACAGAGACTTAAGAACACTGAAGCTTTCTTT | CASSQPGQRLKNTEAFF
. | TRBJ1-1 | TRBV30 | TGTGCCTGGGGTACGTCATCGGTTAACACTGAAGCTTTCTTT | CAWGTSSVNTEAFF
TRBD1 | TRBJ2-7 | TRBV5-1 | TGCGCCAGCACCACCGGGACAGGGGCCTACGAGCAGTACTTC | CASTTGTGAYEQYF
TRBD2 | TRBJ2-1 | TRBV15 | TGTGCCACCAGCAGAGATGGGCGGGAGGGGAATGAGCAGTTCTTC | CATSRDGREGNEQFF
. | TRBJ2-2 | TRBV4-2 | TGTGCCAGCAGCCAAGATCCGGCTAGCACCGGGGAGCTGTTTTTT | CASSQDPASTGELFF
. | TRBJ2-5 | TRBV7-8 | TGTGCCAGCAGCTTAGCGCGTCAGGAAGAGACCCAGTACTTC | CASSLARQEETQYF
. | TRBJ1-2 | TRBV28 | TGTGCCAGCACCATCATCCATAACCCAAGGGGAGGCTATGGCTACACCTTC | CASTIIHNPRGGYGYTF
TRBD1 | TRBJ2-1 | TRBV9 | TGTGCCAGCAGCGCCCTCGGACAGGGGTGGAATGAGCAGTTCTTC | CASSALGQGWNEQFF
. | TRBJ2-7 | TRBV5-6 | TGTGCCAGCAGCAGACGCAGGGCCTACGAGCAGTACTTC | CASSRRRAYEQYF
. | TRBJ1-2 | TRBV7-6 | TGTGCCAGCAGCCCCTTCGACAGAGGGGGAAACTATGGCTACACCTTC | CASSPFDRGGNYGYTF
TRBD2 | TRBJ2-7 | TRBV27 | TGTGCCAGCAGTTTCGATGGGCGGGAGCCCTACGAGCAGTACTTC | CASSFDGREPYEQYF
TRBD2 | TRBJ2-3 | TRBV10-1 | TGCGCCAGCAGTGAGTCGAGGTCCCTAGCGGGAGATACGCAGTATTTT | CASSESRSLAGDTQYF
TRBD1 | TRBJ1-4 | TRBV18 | TGTGCCAGCTCACCACCGGGGGACAGTGAAAAACTGTTTTTT | CASSPPGDSEKLFF
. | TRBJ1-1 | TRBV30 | TGTGCCTGGATCAGGGTACGGGAAGCTTTCTTT | CAWIRVREAFF
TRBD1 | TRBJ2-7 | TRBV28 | TGTGCCAGCAGTTCGGGACAGACCTACGAGCAGTACTTC | CASSSGQTYEQYF
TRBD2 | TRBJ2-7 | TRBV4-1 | TGCGCCAGCAGCCCGACGGGACTAGCGGGAGACGAGCAGTACTTC | CASSPTGLAGDEQYF
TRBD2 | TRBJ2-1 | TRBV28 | TGTGCCAGTCTGTGGACTAGCGGGAACAATGAGCAGTTCTTC | CASLWTSGNNEQFF
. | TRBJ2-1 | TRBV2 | TGTGCCAGCTCCGGGGTACATGAGCAGTTCTTC | CASSGVHEQFF
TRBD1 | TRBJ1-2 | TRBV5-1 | TGCGCCAGCAGCGAGGGACAGGGGAACTATGGCTACACCTTC | CASSEGQGNYGYTF
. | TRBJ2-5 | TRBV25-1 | TGTGCCAGCAGTGAACCGAGGACAGAAGAGACCCAGTACTTC | CASSEPRTEETQYF
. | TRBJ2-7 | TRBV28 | TGTGCCAGCAGTTCCTACCGGGGGAACGACGAGCAGTACTTC | CASSSYRGNDEQYF
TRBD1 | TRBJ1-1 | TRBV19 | TGTGCCAGTAGCCGGACAGGGCCCACTGAAGCTTTCTTT | CASSRTGPTEAFF
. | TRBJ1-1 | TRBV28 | TGTGCCAGCAGTTTACGTTTCAGGGAAGCTTTCTTT | CASSLRFREAFF
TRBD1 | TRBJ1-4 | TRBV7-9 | TGTGCCAGCAGCAGAACCAGGGGGCTGTCTAATGAAAAACTGTTTTTT | CASSRTRGLSNEKLFF
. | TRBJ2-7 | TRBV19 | TGTGCCAGTAGTATCACGGCTAGTAGTTTGTACGAGCAGTACTTC | CASSITASSLYEQYF
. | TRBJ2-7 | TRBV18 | TGTGCCAGCTCACCAGGCCAGGGGATAGTCTACGAGCAGTACTTC | CASSPGQGIVYEQYF
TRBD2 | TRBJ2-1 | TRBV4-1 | TGCGCCAGCAGCCAAGACCCAAGACTAGCGGTGGGGGATGAGCAGTTCTTC | CASSQDPRLAVGDEQFF